The clone carrying this TCR beta chain was observed at least ten times. The data originate from a study of spatial heterogeneity in lung cancer. At the level of the study: The average appearance count of each unique TCR and UMI combination in raw reads was more than eight.

TCRdb analysed the 5' RACE reads with MiXCR anew, one entry per CDR3 protein. The top ten hold about 25% of the sample, which has more than 15,000 distinct CDR3 sequences, around 5.9% seen once. Time point of the sample: blood at routine non-recurrence follow-up after resection. From germline, CDR1 is SEHNR and CDR2 FQNEAQ (reference sequence). V gave up 3 bases and J gave up 6 bases, with 9 bases separating them. This CDR3 has 13 residues. The TCR originated in a male donor with early-stage non-small cell lung cancer. This chain joins TRBV7-9 and TRBJ2-1; D ambiguous. The input for sequencing was PBMCs, taken at follow-up. CDR3 loop: CASSFFSRNEQFF. CDR3 sequence (DNA): TGTGCCAGCAGCTTCTTTTCGCGCAATGAGCAGTTCTTC.